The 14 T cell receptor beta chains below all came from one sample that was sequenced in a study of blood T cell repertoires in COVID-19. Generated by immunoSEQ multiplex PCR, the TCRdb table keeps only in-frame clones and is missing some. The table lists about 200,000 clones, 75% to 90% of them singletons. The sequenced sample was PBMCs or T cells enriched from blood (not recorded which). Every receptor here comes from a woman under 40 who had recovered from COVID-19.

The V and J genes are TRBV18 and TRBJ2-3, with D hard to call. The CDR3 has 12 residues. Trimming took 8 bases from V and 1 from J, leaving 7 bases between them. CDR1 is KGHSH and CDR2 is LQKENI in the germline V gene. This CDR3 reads CASTAGTDTQYF. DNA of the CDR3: TGTGCCAGCACTGCTGGCACAGATACGCAGTATTTT.

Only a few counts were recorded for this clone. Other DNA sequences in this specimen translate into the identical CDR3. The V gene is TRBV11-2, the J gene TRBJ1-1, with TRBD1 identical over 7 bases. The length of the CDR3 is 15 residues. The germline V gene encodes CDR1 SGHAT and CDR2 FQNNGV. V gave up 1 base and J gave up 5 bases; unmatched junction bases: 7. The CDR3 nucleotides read TGTGCCAGCAGCTTAGGTCAGGGGGAGTTAACTGAAGCTTTCTTT. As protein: CASSLGQGELTEAFF. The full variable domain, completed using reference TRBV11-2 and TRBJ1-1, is EAGVAQSPRYKIIEKRQSVAFWCNPISGHATLYWYQQILGQGPKLLIQFQNNGVVDDSQLPKDRFSAERLKGVDSTLKIQPAKLEDSAVYLCASSLGQGELTEAFFGQGTRLTVV.

CDR3 DNA sequence: TGTGCCAGCCAGACTAGCGGGGGGATGTACGAGCAGTACTTC. Translating gives CASQTSGGMYEQYF. The chain is built from TRBV19 and TRBJ2-7; 13 bases align to TRBD2. Germline loops: CDR1 LNHDA, CDR2 SQIVND (reference sequence). The V and J ends lost 9 bases and 4 bases, in that order; junction bases with no gene match: 6. The CDR3 has 14 amino acids.

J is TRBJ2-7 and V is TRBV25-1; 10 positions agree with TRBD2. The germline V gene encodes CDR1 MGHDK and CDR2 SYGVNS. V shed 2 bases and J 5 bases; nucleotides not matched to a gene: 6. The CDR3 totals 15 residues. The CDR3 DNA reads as TGTGCCAGCAGTGAAACACTAGCGGGAAGGAACGAGCAGTACTTC. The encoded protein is CASSETLAGRNEQYF.

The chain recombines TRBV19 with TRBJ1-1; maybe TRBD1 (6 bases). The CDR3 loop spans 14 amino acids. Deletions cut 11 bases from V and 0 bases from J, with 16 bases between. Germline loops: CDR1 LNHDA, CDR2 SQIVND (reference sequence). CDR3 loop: CAAGAGDMNTEAFF. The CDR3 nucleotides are TGTGCCGCAGGGGCGGGAGACATGAACACTGAAGCTTTCTTT.

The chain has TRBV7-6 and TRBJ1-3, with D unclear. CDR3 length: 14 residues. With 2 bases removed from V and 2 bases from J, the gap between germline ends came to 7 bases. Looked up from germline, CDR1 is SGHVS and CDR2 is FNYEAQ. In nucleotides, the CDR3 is TGTGCCAGCAGCTTAAGGAGTCCTGGAAACACCATATATTTT. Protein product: CASSLRSPGNTIYF.

The CDR3 region has the DNA TGTGCCAGTACCTATTCGACAGGGATAACAATGAACACTGAAGCTTTCTTT. Protein sequence: CASTYSTGITMNTEAFF. This chain connects TRBV19 to TRBJ1-1; TRBD1 aligns across 7 bases. Unmatched junction bases numbered 14, after V lost 7 bases and J lost 0 bases. The germline V gene encodes CDR1 LNHDA and CDR2 SQIVND (reference sequence). This CDR3 has 17 amino acids.

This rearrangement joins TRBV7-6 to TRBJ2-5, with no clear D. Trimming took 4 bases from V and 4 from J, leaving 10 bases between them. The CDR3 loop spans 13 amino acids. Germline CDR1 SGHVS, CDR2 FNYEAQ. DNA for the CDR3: TGTGCCAGCAGCTCTAATCTCCGAGAGACCCAGTACTTC. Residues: CASSSNLRETQYF.

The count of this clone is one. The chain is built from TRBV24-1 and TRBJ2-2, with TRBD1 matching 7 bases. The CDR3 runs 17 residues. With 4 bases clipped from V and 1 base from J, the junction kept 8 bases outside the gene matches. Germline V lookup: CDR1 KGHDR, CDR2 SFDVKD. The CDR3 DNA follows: TGTGCCACCAGTGACGGACAGGCGACTATGAACACCGGGGAGCTGTTTTTT. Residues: CATSDGQATMNTGELFF.

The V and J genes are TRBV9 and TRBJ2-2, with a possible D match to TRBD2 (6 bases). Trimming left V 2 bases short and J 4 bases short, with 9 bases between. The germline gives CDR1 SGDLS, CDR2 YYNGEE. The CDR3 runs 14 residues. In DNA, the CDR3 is TGTGCCAGCAGCGTTAGCGGACTCACCGGGGAGCTGTTTTTT. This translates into CASSVSGLTGELFF.

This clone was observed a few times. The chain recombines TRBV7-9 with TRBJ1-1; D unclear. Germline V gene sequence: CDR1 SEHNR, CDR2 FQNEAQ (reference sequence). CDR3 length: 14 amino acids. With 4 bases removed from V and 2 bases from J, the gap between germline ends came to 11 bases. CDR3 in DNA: TGTGCCAGCAGCTCCACCAAAACAAACACTGAAGCTTTCTTT. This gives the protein CASSSTKTNTEAFF.

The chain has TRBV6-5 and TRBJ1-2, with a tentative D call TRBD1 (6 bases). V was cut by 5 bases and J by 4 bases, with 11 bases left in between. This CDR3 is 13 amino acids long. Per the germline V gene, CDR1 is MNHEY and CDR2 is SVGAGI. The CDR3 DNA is TGTGCCAGCAGTCCGGGACACCTCTATGGCTACACCTTC. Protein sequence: CASSPGHLYGYTF.

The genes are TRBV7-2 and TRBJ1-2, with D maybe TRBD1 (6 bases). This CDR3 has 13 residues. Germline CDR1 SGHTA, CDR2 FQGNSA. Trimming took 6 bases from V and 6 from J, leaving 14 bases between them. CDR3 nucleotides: TGTGCCAGCAGTCTTACAGGGTTGGATGGCTACACCTTC. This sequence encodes CASSLTGLDGYTF.

The CDR3 loop is CASSLTGTPNTEAFF. In nucleotides, the CDR3 is TGCGCCAGCAGCTTAACCGGGACACCGAACACTGAAGCTTTCTTT. The rearrangement uses TRBV5-1 and TRBJ1-1, with a weak D call TRBD1 (6 bases). The V gene lost 2 bases and the J gene lost 1 base, with 12 bases spanning the gap. CDR1 is SGHRS, CDR2 YFSETQ, per germline. The length of the CDR3 is 15 residues.